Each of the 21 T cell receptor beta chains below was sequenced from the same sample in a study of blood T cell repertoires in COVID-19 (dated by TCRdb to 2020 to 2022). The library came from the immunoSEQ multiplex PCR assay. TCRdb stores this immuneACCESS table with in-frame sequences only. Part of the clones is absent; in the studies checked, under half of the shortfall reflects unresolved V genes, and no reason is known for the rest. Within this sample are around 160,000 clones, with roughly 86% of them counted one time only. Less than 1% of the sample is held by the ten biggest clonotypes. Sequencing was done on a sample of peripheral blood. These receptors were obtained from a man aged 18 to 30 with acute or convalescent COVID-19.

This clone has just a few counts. Here the CDR3 reads CASSSRTSGGFRTDTQYF. For the CDR3, the DNA is TGTGCCAGCAGCTCTCGGACTAGCGGGGGGTTTCGCACAGATACGCAGTATTTT. The chain joins TRBV5-5 to TRBJ2-3, with 14 bases that match TRBD2. Germline trimming cut 3 bases from V and 1 base from J; bases unmatched to any gene: 7. The length of the CDR3 is 18 residues. Looked up from germline, CDR1 is SGHKS and CDR2 is YYEKEE (reference sequence).

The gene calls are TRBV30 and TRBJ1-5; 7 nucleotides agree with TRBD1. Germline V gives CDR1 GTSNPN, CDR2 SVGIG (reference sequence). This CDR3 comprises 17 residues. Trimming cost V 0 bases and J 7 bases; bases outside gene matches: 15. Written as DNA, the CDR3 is TGTGCCTGGAGTGTACTTGGGGGGACAGCTCCGAAGCAGCCCCAGCATTTT. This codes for CAWSVLGGTAPKQPQHF. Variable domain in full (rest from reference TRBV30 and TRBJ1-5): SQTIHQWPATLVQPVGSPLSLECTVEGTSNPNLYWYRQAAGRGLQLLFYSVGIGQISSEVPQNLSASRPQDRQFILSSKKLLLSDSGFYLCAWSVLGGTAPKQPQHFGDGTRLSIL.

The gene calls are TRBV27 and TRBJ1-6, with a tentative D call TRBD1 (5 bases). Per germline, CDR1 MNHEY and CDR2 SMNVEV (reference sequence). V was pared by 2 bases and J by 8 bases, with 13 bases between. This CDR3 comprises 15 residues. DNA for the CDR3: TGTGCCAGCAGTTTAGTAGGGCGGGGGGATTCACCCCTCCACTTT. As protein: CASSLVGRGDSPLHF.

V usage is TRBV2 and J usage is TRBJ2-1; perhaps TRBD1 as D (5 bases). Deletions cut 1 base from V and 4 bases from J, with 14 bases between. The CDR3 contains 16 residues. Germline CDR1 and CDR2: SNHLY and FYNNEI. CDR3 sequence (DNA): TGTGCCAGCAGTGAAGAAGCTGGACACAGATACAATGAGCAGTTCTTC. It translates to CASSEEAGHRYNEQFF.

CDR3 sequence: CASTLNLNTEAFF. Here the CDR3 DNA reads TGTGCCAGCACCCTAAACCTGAACACTGAAGCTTTCTTT. This chain joins TRBV14 and TRBJ1-1; D unresolved. Germline CDR1 and CDR2: SGHDN and FVKESK. This CDR3 is 13 amino acids long. V was trimmed by 7 bases and J by 0 bases, leaving 9 bases between them.

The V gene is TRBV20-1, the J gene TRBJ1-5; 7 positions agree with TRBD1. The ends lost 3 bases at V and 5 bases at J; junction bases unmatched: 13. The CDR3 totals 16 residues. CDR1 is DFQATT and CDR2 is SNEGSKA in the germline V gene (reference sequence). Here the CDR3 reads CSASELGQARDQPQHF. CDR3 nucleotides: TGCAGTGCTAGTGAACTCGGACAGGCCCGGGATCAGCCCCAGCATTTT.

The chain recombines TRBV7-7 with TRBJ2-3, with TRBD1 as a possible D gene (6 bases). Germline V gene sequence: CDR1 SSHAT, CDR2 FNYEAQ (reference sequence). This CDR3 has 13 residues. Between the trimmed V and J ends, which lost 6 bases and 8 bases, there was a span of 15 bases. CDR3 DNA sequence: TGTGCCAGCAGTTATACAGGGAAGGGTACGCAGTATTTT. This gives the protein CASSYTGKGTQYF. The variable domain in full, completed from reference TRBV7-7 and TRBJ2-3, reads GAGVSQSPRYKVTKRGQDVTLRCDPISSHATLYWYQQALGQGPEFLTYFNYEAQPDKSGLPSDRFSAERPEGSISTLTIQRTEQRDSAMYRCASSYTGKGTQYFGPGTRLTVL.

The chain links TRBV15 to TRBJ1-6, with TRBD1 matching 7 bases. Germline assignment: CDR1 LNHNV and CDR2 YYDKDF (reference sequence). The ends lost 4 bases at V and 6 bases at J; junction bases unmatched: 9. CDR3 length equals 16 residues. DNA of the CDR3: TGTGCCACCAGCACACAGGGGTACTTGGGTAATTCACCCCTCCACTTT. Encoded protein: CATSTQGYLGNSPLHF.

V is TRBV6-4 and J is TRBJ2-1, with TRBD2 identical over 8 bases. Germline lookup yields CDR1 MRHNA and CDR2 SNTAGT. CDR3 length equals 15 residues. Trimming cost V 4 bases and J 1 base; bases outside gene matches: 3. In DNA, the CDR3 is TGTGCCAGCAGTGCCGGGGGGGCTTCCTACAATGAGCAGTTCTTC. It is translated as CASSAGGASYNEQFF.

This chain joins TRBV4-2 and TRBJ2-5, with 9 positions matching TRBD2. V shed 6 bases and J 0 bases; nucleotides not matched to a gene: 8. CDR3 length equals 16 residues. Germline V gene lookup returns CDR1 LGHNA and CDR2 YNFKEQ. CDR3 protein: CASSQMSGGHQETQYF. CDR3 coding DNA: TGTGCCAGCAGTCAAATGAGCGGGGGGCACCAAGAGACCCAGTACTTC.

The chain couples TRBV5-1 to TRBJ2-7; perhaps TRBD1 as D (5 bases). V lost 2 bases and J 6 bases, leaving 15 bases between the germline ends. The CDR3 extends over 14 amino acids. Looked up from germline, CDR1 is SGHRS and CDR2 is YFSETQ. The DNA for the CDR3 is TGCGCCAGCAGCTTTGGTCCAGGGAAAGGCGAGCAGTACTTC. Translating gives CASSFGPGKGEQYF.

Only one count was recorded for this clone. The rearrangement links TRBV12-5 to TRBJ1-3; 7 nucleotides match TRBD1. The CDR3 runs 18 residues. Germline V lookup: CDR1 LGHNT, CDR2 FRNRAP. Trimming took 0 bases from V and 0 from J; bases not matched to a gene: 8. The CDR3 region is CASGLVSTGISSGNTIYF. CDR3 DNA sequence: TGTGCTAGTGGTTTGGTATCGACAGGGATAAGCTCTGGAAACACCATATATTTT.

The CDR3 spells CASSLLWLAGNTGELFF. CDR3 bases: TGTGCCAGCAGTTTATTGTGGCTAGCGGGTAACACCGGGGAGCTGTTTTTT. The chain couples TRBV28 to TRBJ2-2; 8 nucleotides agree with TRBD2. The junction had 6 bases not matched to a gene; V was cut back by 1 base and J by 2 bases. Germline V lookup: CDR1 MDHEN, CDR2 SYDVKM. CDR3 length equals 17 residues.

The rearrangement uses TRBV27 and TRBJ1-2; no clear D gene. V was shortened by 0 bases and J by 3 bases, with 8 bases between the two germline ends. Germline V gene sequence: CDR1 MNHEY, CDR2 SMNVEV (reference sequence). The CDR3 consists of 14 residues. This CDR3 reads CASSLSRSDYGYTF. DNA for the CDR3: TGTGCCAGCAGTTTATCGAGGTCAGACTATGGCTACACCTTC.

The CDR3: CASSYFGSSGNTIYF. DNA of the CDR3: TGTGCCAGCAGTTACTTCGGTAGCTCTGGAAACACCATATATTTT. The J gene is TRBJ1-3, the V gene TRBV6-5; D is uncertain. The CDR3 has 15 residues. Germline V gene data show CDR1 as MNHEY and CDR2 as SVGAGI. V was pared by 1 base and J by 0 bases, with 7 bases between.

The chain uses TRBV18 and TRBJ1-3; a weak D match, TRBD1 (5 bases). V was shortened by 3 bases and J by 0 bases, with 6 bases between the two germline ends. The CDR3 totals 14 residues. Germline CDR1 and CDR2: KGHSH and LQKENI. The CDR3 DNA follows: TGTGCCAGCTCACCTGACAGCTCTGGAAACACCATATATTTT. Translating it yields CASSPDSSGNTIYF.

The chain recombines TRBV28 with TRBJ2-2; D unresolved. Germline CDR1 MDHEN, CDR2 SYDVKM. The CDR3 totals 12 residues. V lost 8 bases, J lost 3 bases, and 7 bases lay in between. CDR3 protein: CASGGHTGELFF. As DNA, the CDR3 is TGTGCCAGCGGCGGCCACACCGGGGAGCTGTTTTTT.

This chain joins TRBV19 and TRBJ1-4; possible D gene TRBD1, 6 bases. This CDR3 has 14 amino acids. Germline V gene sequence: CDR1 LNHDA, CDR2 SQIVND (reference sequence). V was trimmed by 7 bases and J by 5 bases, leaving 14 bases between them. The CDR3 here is CASNNRDINEKLFF. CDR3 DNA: TGTGCCAGTAACAACCGGGACATAAATGAAAAACTGTTTTTT.

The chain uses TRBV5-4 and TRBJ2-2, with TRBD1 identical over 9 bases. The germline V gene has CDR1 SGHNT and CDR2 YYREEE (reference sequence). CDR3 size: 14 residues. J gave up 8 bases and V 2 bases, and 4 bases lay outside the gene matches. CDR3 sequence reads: CASSFDRGTGELFF. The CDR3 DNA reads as TGTGCCAGCAGCTTTGACAGGGGGACTGGGGAGCTGTTTTTT.

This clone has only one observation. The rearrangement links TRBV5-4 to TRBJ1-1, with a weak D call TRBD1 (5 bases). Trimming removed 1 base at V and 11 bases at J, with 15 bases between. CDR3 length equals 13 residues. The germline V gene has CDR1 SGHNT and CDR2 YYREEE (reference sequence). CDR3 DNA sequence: TGTGCCAGCAGCTTGAACCTAGGGGTTGGTGCTTTCTTT. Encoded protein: CASSLNLGVGAFF.

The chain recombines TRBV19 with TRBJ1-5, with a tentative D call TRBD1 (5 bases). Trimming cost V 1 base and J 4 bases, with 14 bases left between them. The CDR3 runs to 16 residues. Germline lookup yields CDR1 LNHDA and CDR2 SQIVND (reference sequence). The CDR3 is CASSIAQGVSNQPQHF. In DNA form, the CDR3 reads TGTGCCAGTAGTATAGCCCAGGGCGTATCGAATCAGCCCCAGCATTTT.